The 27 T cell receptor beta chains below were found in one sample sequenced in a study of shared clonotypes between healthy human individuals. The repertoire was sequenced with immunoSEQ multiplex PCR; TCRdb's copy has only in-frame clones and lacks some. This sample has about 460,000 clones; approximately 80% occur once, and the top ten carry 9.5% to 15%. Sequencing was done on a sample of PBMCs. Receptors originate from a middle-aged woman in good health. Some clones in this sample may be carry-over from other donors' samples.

CDR3 region: CATSSLAGGNEQYF. The DNA for the CDR3 is TGTGCCACCAGCAGCCTAGCGGGAGGGAACGAGCAGTACTTC. The rearrangement links TRBV15 to TRBJ2-7; 12 bases match TRBD2. Unmatched junction bases numbered 2, after V lost 3 bases and J lost 5 bases. Germline-derived CDR1 and CDR2 are LNHNV and YYDKDF (reference sequence). The CDR3 totals 14 residues.

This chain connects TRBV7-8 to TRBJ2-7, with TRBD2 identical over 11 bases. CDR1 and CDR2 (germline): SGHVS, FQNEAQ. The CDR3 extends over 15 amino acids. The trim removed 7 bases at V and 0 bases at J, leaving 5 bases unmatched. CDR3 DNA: TGTGCCAGCAACCTACTAGCGGGGGCCTCCTACGAGCAGTACTTC. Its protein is CASNLLAGASYEQYF. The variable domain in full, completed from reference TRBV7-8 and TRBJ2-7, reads GAGVSQSPRYKVAKRGQDVALRCDPISGHVSLFWYQQALGQGPEFLTYFQNEAQLDKSGLPSDRFFAERPEGSVSTLKIQRTQQEDSAVYLCASNLLAGASYEQYFGPGTRLTVT.

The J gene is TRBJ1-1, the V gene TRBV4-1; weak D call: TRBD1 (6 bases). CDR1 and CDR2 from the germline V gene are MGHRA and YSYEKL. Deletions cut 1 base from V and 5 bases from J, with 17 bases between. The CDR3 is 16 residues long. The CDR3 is CASSQGLQGWGTEAFF. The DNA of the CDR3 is TGCGCCAGCAGCCAAGGTTTACAGGGCTGGGGGACTGAAGCTTTCTTT.

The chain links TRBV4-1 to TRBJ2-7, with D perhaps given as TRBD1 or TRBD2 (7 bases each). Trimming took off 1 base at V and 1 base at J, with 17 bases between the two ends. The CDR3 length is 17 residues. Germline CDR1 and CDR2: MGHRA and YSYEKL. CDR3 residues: CASSQVGGGQLSYEQYF. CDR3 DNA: TGCGCCAGCAGCCAAGTTGGGGGGGGACAGCTGTCCTACGAGCAGTACTTC.

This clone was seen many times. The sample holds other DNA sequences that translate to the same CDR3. CDR3 DNA: TGCGCCAGCAGCTTAGAGTTGAACACTGAAGCTTTCTTT. The encoded protein is CASSLELNTEAFF. The J gene is TRBJ1-1, the V gene TRBV5-1, with D unresolved. From germline, CDR1 is SGHRS and CDR2 YFSETQ. CDR3 length: 13 amino acids. V was pared by 2 bases and J by 0 bases, with 5 bases between.

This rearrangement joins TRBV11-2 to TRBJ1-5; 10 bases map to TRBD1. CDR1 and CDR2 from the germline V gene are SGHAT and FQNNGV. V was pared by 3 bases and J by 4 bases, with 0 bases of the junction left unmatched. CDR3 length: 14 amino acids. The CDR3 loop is CASSLDRGNQPQHF. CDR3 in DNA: TGTGCCAGCAGCTTGGACAGGGGGAATCAGCCCCAGCATTTT.

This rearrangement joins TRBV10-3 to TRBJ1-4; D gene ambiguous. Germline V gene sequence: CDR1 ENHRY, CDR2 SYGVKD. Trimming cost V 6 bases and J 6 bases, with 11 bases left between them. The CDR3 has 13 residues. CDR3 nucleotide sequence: TGTGCCATCAGGGAGGGTGGGGATGAAAAACTGTTTTTT. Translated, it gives CAIREGGDEKLFF.

As DNA, the CDR3 is TGTGCCATCAGTGCGGGCAGGGAGCCGGAAGCTTTCTTT. It yields the protein CAISAGREPEAFF. The J gene is TRBJ1-1, the V gene TRBV10-3, with D perhaps matching TRBD1 (5 bases). The CDR3 runs to 13 residues. V lost 4 bases and J 8 bases, leaving 14 bases between the germline ends. Per germline, CDR1 ENHRY and CDR2 SYGVKD.

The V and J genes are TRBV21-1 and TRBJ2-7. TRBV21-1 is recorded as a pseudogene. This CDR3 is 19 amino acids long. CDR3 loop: CASSKVGKEGGGGRYEQYF. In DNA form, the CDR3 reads TGTGCCAGCAGCAAAGTCGGAAAGGAGGGGGGCGGAGGCAGGTACGAGCAGTACTTC.

Written as DNA, the CDR3 is TGTGCCACCAGCAGAGGACTAGGGGGCGAGCAGTACTTC. Its protein product is CATSRGLGGEQYF. The chain joins TRBV15 to TRBJ2-7, with D possibly being TRBD1 or TRBD2 (6 bases each). The CDR3 contains 13 residues. Germline V gene data show CDR1 as LNHNV and CDR2 as YYDKDF (reference sequence). Trimming removed 1 base from V and 6 bases from J, with 10 bases in between.

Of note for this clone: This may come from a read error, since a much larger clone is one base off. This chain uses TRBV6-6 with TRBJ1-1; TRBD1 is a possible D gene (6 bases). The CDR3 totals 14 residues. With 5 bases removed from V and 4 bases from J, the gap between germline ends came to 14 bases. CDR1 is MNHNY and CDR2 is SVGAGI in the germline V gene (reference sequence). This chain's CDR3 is CASSHRVEGTEAFF. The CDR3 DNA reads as TGTGCCAGCAGTCACAGGGTGGAAGGCACTGAAGCTTTCTTT.

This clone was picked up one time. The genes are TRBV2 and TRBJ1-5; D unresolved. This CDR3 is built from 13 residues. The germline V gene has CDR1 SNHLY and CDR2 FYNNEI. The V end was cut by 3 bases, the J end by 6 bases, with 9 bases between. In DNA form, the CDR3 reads TGTGCCAGCAGTGATACTTTTACTCAGCCCCAGCATTTT. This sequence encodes CASSDTFTQPQHF.

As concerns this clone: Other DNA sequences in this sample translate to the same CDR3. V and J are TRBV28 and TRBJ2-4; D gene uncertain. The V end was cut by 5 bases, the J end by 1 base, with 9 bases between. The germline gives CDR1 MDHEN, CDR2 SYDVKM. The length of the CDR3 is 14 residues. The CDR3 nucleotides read TGTGCCAGCAGTACCCCCGGGGCCAAAAACATTCAGTACTTC. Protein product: CASSTPGAKNIQYF.

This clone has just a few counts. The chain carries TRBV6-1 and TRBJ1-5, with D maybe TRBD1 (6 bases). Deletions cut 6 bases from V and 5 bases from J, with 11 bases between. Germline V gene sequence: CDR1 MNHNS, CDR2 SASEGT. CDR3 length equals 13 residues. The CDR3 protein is CASSLGAHQPQHF. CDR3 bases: TGTGCCAGCAGCTTGGGGGCGCATCAGCCCCAGCATTTT.

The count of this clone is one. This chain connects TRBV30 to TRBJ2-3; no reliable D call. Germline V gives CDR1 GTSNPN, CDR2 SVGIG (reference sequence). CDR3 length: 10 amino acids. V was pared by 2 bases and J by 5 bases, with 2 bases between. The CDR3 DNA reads TGTGCCTGGAGTAGAGATACGCAGTATTTT. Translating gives CAWSRDTQYF.

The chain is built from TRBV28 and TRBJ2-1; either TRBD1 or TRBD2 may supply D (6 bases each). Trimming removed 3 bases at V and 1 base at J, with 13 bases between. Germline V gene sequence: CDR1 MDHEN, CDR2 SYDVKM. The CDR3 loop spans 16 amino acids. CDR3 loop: CASSFPQGGSYNEQFF. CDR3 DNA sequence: TGTGCCAGCAGTTTTCCACAGGGAGGATCCTACAATGAGCAGTTCTTC.

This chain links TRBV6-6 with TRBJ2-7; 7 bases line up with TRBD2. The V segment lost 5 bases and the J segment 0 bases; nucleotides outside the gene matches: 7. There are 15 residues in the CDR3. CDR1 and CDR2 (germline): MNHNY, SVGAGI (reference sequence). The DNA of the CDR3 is TGTGCCAGCAGTGGGGGAGGGCCCATCTCCTACGAGCAGTACTTC. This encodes CASSGGGPISYEQYF.

CDR3 bases: TGTGCCAGCAGCGGCGGGGCCAGCACAGATACGCAGTATTTT. Translation: CASSGGASTDTQYF. This chain uses TRBV9 with TRBJ2-3; maybe TRBD2 (6 bases). V was trimmed by 3 bases and J by 0 bases, leaving 8 bases between them. The CDR3 runs to 14 residues. Germline CDR1 and CDR2: SGDLS and YYNGEE.

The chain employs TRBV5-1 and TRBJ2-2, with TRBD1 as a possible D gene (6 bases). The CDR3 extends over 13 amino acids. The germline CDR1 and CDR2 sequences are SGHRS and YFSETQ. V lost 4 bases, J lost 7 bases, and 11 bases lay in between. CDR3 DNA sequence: TGCGCCAGCAGCCAGAGACAGGACGGGGAGCTGTTTTTT. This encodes CASSQRQDGELFF.

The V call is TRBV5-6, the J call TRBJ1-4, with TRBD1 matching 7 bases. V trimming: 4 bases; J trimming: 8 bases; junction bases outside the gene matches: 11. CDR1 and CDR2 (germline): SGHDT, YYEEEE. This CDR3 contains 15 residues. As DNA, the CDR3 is TGTGCCAGCAGCACGCAGACAGGGTCTGGAGAAAAACTGTTTTTT. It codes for CASSTQTGSGEKLFF.

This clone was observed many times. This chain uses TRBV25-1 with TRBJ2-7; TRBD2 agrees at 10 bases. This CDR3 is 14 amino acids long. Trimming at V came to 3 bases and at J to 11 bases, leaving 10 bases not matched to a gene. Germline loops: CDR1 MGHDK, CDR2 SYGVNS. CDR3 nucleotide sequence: TGTGCCAGCAGTGACCGACTAGCGGGCGAGGTAAAGTACTTC. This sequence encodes CASSDRLAGEVKYF.

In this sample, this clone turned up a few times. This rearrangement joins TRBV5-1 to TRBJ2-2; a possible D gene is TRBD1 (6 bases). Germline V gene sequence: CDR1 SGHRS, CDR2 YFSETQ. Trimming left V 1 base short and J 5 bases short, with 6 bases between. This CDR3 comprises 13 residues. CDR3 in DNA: TGCGCCAGCAGCTTGACAGGGACCGGGGAGCTGTTTTTT. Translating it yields CASSLTGTGELFF.

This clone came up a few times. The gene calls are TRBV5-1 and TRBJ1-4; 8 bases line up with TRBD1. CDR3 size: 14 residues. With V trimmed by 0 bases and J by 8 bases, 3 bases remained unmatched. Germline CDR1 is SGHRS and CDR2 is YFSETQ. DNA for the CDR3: TGCGCCAGCAGCTTGGGACAGGGGCGGGAAAAACTGTTTTTT. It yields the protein CASSLGQGREKLFF.

CDR3 loop: CASSTKGASGNTIYF. CDR3 bases: TGTGCCAGCAGTACTAAAGGGGCCTCTGGAAACACCATATATTTT. The chain couples TRBV2 to TRBJ1-3; perhaps TRBD1 as D (5 bases). The CDR3 covers 15 residues. Germline V lookup: CDR1 SNHLY, CDR2 FYNNEI. Trimming took 5 bases from V and 0 from J, leaving 11 bases between them.

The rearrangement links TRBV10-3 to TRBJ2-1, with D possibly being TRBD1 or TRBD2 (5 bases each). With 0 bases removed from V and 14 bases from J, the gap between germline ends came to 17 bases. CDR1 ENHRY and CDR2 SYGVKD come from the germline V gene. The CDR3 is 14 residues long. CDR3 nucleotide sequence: TGTGCCATCAGTGAGTCGACCGGGACGGGGAGTGAGTTCTTC. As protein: CAISESTGTGSEFF.

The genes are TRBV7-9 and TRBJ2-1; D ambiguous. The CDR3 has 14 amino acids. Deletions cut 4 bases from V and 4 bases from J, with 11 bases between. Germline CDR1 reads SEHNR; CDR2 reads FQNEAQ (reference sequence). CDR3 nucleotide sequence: TGTGCCAGCAGCTCCCTCGTGGGGTACAATGAGCAGTTCTTC. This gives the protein CASSSLVGYNEQFF.

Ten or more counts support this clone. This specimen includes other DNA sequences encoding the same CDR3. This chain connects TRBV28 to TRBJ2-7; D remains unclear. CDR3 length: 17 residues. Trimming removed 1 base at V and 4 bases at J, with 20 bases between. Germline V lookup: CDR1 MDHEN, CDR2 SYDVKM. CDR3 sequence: CASSLSPWAVGRYEQYF. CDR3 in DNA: TGTGCCAGCAGTTTATCCCCCTGGGCGGTCGGAAGGTACGAGCAGTACTTC.